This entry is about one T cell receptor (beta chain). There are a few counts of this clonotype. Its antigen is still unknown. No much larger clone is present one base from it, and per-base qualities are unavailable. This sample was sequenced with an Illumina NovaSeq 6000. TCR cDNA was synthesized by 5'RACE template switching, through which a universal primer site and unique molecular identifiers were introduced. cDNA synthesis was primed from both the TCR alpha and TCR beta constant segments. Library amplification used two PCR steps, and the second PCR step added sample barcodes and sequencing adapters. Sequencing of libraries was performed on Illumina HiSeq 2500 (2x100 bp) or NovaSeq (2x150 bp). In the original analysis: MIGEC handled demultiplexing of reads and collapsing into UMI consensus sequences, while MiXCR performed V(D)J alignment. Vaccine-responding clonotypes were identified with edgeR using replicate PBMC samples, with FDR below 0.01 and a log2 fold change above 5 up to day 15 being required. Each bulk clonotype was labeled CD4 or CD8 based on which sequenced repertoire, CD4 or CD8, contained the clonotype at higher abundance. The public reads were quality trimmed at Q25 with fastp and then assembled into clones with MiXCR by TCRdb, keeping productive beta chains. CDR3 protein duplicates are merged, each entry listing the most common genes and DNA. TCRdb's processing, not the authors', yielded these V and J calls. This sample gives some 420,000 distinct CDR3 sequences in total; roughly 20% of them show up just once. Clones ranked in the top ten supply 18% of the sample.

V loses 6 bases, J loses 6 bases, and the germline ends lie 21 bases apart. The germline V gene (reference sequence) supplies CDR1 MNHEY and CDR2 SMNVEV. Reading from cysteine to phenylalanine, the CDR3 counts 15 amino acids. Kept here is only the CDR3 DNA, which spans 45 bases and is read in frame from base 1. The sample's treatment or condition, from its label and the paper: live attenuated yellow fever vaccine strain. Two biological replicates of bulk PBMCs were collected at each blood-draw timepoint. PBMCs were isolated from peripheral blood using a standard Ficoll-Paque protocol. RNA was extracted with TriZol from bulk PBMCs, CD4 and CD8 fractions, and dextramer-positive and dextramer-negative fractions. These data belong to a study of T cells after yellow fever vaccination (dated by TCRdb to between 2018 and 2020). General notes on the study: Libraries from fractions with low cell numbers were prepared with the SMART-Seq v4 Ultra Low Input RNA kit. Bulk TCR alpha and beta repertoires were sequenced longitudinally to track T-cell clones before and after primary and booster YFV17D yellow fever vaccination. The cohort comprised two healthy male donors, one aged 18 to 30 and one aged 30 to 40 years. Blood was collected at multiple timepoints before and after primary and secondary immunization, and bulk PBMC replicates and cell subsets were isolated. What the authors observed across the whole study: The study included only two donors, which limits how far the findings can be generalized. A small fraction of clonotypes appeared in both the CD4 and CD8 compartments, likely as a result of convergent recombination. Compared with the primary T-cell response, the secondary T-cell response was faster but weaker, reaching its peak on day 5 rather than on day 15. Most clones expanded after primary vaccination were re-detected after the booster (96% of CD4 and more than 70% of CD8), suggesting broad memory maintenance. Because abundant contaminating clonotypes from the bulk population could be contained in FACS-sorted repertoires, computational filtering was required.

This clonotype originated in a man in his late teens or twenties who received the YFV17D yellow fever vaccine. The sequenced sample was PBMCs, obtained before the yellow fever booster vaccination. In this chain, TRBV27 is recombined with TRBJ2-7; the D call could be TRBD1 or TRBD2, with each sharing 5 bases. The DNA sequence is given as TGTGCCAGCAGCGCTACCGGGGCCGGATCAGGCGAGCAGTACTTC. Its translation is CASSATGAGSGEQYF.